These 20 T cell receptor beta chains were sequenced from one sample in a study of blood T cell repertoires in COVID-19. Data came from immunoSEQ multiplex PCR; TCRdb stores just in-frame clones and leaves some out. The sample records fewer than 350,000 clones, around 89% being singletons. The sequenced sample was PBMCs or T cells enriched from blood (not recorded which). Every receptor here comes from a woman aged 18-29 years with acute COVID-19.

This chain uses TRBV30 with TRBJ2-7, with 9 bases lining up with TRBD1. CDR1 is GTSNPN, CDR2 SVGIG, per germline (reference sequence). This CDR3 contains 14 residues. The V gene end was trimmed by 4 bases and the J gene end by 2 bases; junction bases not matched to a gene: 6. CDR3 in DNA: TGTGCCTGGACTATCCGGGACAGGGCCTACGAGCAGTACTTC. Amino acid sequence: CAWTIRDRAYEQYF.

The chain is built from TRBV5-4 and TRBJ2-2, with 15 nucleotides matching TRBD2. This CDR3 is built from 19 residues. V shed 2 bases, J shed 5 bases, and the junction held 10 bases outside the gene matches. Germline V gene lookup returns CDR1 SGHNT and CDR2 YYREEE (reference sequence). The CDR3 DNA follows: TGTGCCAGCAGCTTCACCGGGACTAGCGGGAGGTGGTGGACCGGGGAGCTGTTTTTT. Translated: CASSFTGTSGRWWTGELFF.

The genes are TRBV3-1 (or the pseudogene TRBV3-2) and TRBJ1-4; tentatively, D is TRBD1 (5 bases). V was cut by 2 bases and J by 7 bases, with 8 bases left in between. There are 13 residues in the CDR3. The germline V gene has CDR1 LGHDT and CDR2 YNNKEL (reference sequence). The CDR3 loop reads CASSQMGGEKLFF. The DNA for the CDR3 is TGTGCCAGCAGCCAAATGGGGGGTGAAAAACTGTTTTTT.

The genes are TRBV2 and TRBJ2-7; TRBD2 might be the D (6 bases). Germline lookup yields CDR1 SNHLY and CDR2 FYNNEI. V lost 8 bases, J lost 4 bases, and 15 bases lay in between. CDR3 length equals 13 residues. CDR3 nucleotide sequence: TGTGCCAGCCGCCGGGACTTCCAGTACGAGCAGTACTTC. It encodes CASRRDFQYEQYF.

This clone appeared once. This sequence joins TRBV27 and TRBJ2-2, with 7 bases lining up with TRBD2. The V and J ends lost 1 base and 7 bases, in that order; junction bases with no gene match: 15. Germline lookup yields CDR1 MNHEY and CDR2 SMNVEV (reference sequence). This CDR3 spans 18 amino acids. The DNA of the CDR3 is TGTGCCAGCAGTTTATTTCTTCCGGAGGGAGGGCCGAACGGGGAGCTGTTTTTT. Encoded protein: CASSLFLPEGGPNGELFF.

For the CDR3, the DNA is TGTGCCAGCAGCTCTAGGGGGACTAGGGAGACGTACGAGCAGTACTTC. It encodes CASSSRGTRETYEQYF. This chain joins TRBV4-2 and TRBJ2-7; TRBD2 matches at 8 bases. V lost 5 bases and J lost 4; bases outside the gene matches: 13. Per the germline V gene, CDR1 is LGHNA and CDR2 is YNFKEQ. The CDR3 is 16 amino acids.

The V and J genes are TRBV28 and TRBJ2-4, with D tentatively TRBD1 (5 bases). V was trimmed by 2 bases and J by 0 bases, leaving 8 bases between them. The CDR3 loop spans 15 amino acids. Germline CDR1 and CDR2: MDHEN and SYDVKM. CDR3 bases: TGTGCCAGCAGTTTAAGGGGCGGAGCCAAAAACATTCAGTACTTC. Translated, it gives CASSLRGGAKNIQYF.

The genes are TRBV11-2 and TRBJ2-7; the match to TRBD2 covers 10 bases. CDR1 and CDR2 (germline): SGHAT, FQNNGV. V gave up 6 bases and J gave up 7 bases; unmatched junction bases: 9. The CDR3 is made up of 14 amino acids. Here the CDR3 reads CASRKSGRVGEQYF. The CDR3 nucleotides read TGTGCCAGCAGGAAGAGCGGGAGGGTGGGGGAGCAGTACTTC.

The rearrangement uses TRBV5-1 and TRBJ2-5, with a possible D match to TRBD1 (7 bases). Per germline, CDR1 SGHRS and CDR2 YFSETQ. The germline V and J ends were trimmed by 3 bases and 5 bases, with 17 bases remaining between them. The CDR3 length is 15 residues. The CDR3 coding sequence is TGCGCCAGCAGCTCTGAGGGGGCGGGATGGGAGACCCAGTACTTC. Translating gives CASSSEGAGWETQYF.

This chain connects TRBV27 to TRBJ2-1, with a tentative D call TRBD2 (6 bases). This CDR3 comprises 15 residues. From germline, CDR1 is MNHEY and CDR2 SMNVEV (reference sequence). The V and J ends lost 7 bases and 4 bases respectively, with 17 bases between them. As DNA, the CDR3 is TGTGCCAGCAACCGTGGGAGCGGGCTTTACAATGAGCAGTTCTTC. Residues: CASNRGSGLYNEQFF.

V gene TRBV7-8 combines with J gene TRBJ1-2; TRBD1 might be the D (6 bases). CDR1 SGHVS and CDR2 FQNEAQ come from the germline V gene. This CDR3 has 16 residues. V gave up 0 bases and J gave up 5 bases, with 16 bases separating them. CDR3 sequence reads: CASSLAQGHSKYGYTF. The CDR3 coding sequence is TGTGCCAGCAGCTTAGCCCAGGGGCATTCCAAATATGGCTACACCTTC.

In DNA form, the CDR3 reads TGTGCCAGCAGCTTACCTCCGGGAGGAAACTACGAGCAGTACTTC. This sequence encodes CASSLPPGGNYEQYF. The J gene is TRBJ2-7, the V gene TRBV7-6; 7 bases agree with TRBD2. V trimming: 2 bases; J trimming: 3 bases; junction bases outside the gene matches: 7. CDR1 is SGHVS, CDR2 FNYEAQ, per germline. This CDR3 contains 15 residues. The full variable domain, its missing parts supplied by reference TRBV7-6 and TRBJ2-7, is GAGVSQSPRYKVTKRGQDVALRCDPISGHVSLYWYRQALGQGPEFLTYFNYEAQQDKSGLPNDRFSAERPEGSISTLTIQRTEQRDSAMYRCASSLPPGGNYEQYFGPGTRLTVT.

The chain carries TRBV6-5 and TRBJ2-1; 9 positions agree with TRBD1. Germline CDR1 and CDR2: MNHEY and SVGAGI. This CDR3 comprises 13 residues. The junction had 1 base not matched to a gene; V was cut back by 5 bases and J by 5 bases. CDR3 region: CASSTGGHNEQFF. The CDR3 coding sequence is TGTGCCAGCAGTACAGGGGGCCACAATGAGCAGTTCTTC.

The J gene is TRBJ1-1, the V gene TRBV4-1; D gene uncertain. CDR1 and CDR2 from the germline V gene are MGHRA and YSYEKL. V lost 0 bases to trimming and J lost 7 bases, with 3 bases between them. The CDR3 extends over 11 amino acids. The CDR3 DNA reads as TGCGCCAGCAGCCAAGACGGTGAAGCTTTCTTT. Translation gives CASSQDGEAFF.

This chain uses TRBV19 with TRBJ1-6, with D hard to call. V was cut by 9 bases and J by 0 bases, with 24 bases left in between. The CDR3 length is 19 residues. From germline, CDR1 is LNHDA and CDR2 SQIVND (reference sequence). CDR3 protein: CASRRRGQAIGSYNSPLHF. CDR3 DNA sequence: TGTGCCAGCAGACGCCGGGGTCAGGCAATTGGCTCCTATAATTCACCCCTCCACTTT.

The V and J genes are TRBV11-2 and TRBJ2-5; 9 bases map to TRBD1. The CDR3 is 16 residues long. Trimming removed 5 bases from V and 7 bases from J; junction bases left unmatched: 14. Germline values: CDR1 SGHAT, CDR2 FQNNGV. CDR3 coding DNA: TGTGCCAGCAGCGCGGCCGGGACAGGGCTACAAAGGACCCAGTACTTC. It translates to CASSAAGTGLQRTQYF. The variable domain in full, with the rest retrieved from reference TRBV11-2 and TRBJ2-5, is EAGVAQSPRYKIIEKRQSVAFWCNPISGHATLYWYQQILGQGPKLLIQFQNNGVVDDSQLPKDRFSAERLKGVDSTLKIQPAKLEDSAVYLCASSAAGTGLQRTQYFGPGTRLLVL.

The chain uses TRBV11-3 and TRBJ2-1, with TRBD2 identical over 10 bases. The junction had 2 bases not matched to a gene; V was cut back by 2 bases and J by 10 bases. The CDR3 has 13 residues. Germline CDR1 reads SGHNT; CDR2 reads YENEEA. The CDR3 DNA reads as TGTGCCAGCAGCTTAACTAGCGGGAAAGAGCAGTTCTTC. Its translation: CASSLTSGKEQFF.

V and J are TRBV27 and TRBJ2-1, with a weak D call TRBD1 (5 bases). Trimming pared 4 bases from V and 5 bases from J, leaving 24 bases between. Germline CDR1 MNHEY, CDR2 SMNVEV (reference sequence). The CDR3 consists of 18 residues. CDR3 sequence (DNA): TGTGCCAGCAGTTCCCCCTTGACAGCCGGGTCTAGGGACAATGAGCAGTTCTTC. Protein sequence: CASSSPLTAGSRDNEQFF.

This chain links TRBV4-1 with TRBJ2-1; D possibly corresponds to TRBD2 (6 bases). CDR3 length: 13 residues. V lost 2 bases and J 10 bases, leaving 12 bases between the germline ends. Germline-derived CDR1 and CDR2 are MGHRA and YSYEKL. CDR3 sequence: CASSQRTTGEQFF. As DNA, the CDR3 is TGCGCCAGCAGCCAAAGGACTACCGGAGAGCAGTTCTTC.

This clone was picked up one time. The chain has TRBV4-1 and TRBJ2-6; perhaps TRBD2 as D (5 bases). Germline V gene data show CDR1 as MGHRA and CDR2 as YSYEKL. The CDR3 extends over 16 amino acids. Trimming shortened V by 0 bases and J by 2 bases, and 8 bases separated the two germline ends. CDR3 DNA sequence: TGCGCCAGCAGCCAAGACCGGACTGCTGGGGCCAACGTCCTGACTTTC. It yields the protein CASSQDRTAGANVLTF.